This T cell receptor (beta chain) was sequenced in a study of CD8 T cells in Susac syndrome. V was pared by 5 bases and J by 8 bases, with 10 bases of the junction left unmatched. CDR1 and CDR2 from the germline V gene are SEHNR and FQNEAQ (reference sequence). This CDR3 region has 15 residues. The RNA, 0.5 to 1 ug, was put through reverse transcription using random hexamers. One entry per CDR3 protein, called by TCRdb with MiXCR from the immunoSEQ multiplex PCR reads. Of some 140,000 distinct CDR3 sequences in the sample, about 90% were seen once. The patients who served as multiple sclerosis controls were treatment-naive and had stable or active relapsing-remitting disease that fulfilled the revised McDonald criteria. Negative isolation yielded the CD8+ and CD4+ T cells, while FACS enriched the TEMRA cells.

This chain uses TRBV7-9 with TRBJ2-3, with 10 bases aligning to TRBD2. Sequenced input: CD8+ T cells from PBMCs. The TCR comes from a human donor with multiple sclerosis. The CDR3 nucleotides read TGTGCCAGCAGCCCTCCTCGGACTAGCGGAAGTACGCAGTATTTT. Its protein product is CASSPPRTSGSTQYF.